The sequence of this T cell receptor beta chain was determined in a study of CD8+CD57+ T cells in acquired aplastic anemia. This clonotype was detected many times. Individuals selected for sequencing had exhibited CD8+CD57+ cell expansion on flow cytometry. Template material for TCR beta VDJ and CDR3 profiling consisted of genomic DNA. Each CDR3 protein is one row after TCRdb ran MiXCR on the reads. This sample has 130,000 or so distinct CDR3 sequences, with less than 50% found just once. Germline V gene lookup returns CDR1 MGHDK and CDR2 SYGVNS. CDR3 size: 16 residues. The ends were cut back, 2 bases at V and 0 bases at J, with 13 bases in the middle.

Sequencing was done on a sample of sorted CD4+, CD8+, or CD8+CD57+ T cells (not recorded which) from PBMCs. This chain joins TRBV25-1 and TRBJ1-2; tentative D call: TRBD1 (5 bases). The clonotype was recovered from a human donor with aplastic anemia. The CDR3 nucleotides are TGTGCCAGCAGTGAACAGGGAGGAACCCCTAACTATGGCTACACCTTC. It encodes CASSEQGGTPNYGYTF.